This T cell receptor (beta chain) was recovered during a study of blood T cell repertoires in COVID-19. About the research overall: Samples representing acute and convalescent COVID-19 were sourced from the United States, Italy and Spain. T cells, B-cell-depleted T cells, or PBMCs provided the cDNA or gDNA that served as material.

Germline V gene sequence: CDR1 MRHNA, CDR2 SNTAGT. The length of the CDR3 is 12 residues. V was clipped by 3 bases and J by 8 bases, with 8 bases between them. Original analysis: The authors estimated nucleated cell counts from reference gene primer amplification. The repertoire was sequenced with immunoSEQ multiplex PCR; TCRdb's copy has only in-frame clones and lacks some. Clone size and V and J calls were adopted from that table, with D and trimming inferred from the DNA. The table has about 120,000 clones, around 88% seen once; the top ten hold about 1%. The clonotype was recovered from a woman in her forties or fifties with active or convalescent COVID-19. The chain has TRBV6-4 and TRBJ2-1; D is possibly TRBD2 (6 bases). Input material: peripheral blood. The CDR3 coding sequence is TGTGCCAGCAGTGAATCGGGGGATGAGCAGTTCTTC. Its protein is CASSESGDEQFF.